These T cell receptor beta chains were read from a single sample in a study of blood T cell repertoires in COVID-19. Data came from immunoSEQ multiplex PCR; TCRdb stores just in-frame clones and leaves some out. This table has under 200,000 clones, 86% appearing once. The source material was PBMCs or T cells enriched from blood (not recorded which). Every receptor here comes from a middle-aged man with acute COVID-19. Both conserved end residues are part of each CDR3. D genes are given only for firm matches. A row's size may be missing; if present it is once, few, many or a size class.

D: TRBD2
J: TRBJ2-1
V: TRBV4-2
size: NA
DNA: TGTGCCAGCAGCCTCTCAGCGGGAGATTGGAATGAGCAGTTCTTC
CDR3: CASSLSAGDWNEQFF

D: TRBD1
J: TRBJ1-5
V: TRBV28
size: NA
DNA: TGTGCCAGCAGCCCAAGGGGACAGGGGTCGGGGCAGCCCCAGCATTTT
CDR3: CASSPRGQGSGQPQHF

D: TRBD1
J: TRBJ1-5
V: TRBV28
size: NA
DNA: TGTGCCAGCGGGGGGGGACAGGGTGGACAGCCCCAGCATTTT
CDR3: CASGGGQGGQPQHF

D: NA
J: TRBJ1-1
V: TRBV19
size: NA
DNA: TGTGCCAGTAGCGTAGGGGGGAACACTGAAGCTTTCTTT
CDR3: CASSVGGNTEAFF

D: NA
J: TRBJ2-3
V: TRBV30
size: NA
DNA: TGTGCCGCCGGAATCAGGCGATCCACTAGCACAGATACGCAGTATTTT
CDR3: CAAGIRRSTSTDTQYF

D: TRBD2
J: TRBJ2-1
V: TRBV3-1/TRBV3-2
size: NA
DNA: TGTGCCAGCAGCCGGATCAGGACTAGCCTGGCTAATGAGCAGTTCTTC
CDR3: CASSRIRTSLANEQFF

D: NA
J: TRBJ2-7
V: TRBV5-1
size: NA
DNA: TGCGCCAGCAGCTTTGAAGGGGCACGCTACGAGCAGTACTTC
CDR3: CASSFEGARYEQYF

D: NA
J: TRBJ1-3
V: TRBV7-9
size: NA
DNA: TGTGCCAGCAGCCATTCGAGAGCCGAAGCAGGAAACACCATATATTTT
CDR3: CASSHSRAEAGNTIYF

D: NA
J: TRBJ1-2
V: TRBV30
size: few
DNA: TGTGCCTGGAGTTACGGGGGGGGCTACACCTTC
CDR3: CAWSYGGGYTF

D: TRBD1
J: TRBJ2-5
V: TRBV6-2/TRBV6-3
size: NA
DNA: TGTGCCAGCAGTTACTCGATTTCGGGCAGGGGGCTTCGGGAGACCCAGTACTTC
CDR3: CASSYSISGRGLRETQYF

D: TRBD2
J: TRBJ2-3
V: TRBV24-1
size: NA
DNA: TGTGCCACCAGGGGACTAGCGACTAGCACAGATACGCAGTATTTT
CDR3: CATRGLATSTDTQYF

D: TRBD2
J: TRBJ2-3
V: TRBV5-1
size: NA
DNA: TGCGCCAGCAGCTTGGACGGGGAGGGCAGGAATTTT
CDR3: CASSLDGEGRNF

D: NA
J: TRBJ2-3
V: TRBV18
size: NA
DNA: TGTGCCAGCTCACAGACAACTAGCACAGATACGCAGTATTTT
CDR3: CASSQTTSTDTQYF

D: NA
J: TRBJ1-5
V: TRBV28
size: NA
DNA: TGTGCCAGCAGCCAGACGACGGGGGGGAGTCAGCCCCAGCATTTT
CDR3: CASSQTTGGSQPQHF

D: NA
J: TRBJ2-1
V: TRBV7-2
size: NA
DNA: TGTGCCAGCAGCTATCCCAGGGCAGGGGACAACAATGAGCAGTTCTTC
CDR3: CASSYPRAGDNNEQFF

D: TRBD1
J: TRBJ2-1
V: TRBV2
size: NA
DNA: TGTGCCAGCCGCGGGACAGGGATTTTTGATGAGCAGTTCTTC
CDR3: CASRGTGIFDEQFF

D: TRBD1
J: TRBJ1-1
V: TRBV5-1
size: NA
DNA: TGCGCCAGCAGCCAACGGACAGGGGGCCGGGTCACTGAAGCTTTCTTT
CDR3: CASSQRTGGRVTEAFF

D: TRBD1
J: TRBJ1-1
V: TRBV5-1
size: NA
DNA: TGCGCCAGCAGCTTAGGGGACAGGGGGCCCCAAGCTTTCTTT
CDR3: CASSLGDRGPQAFF

D: TRBD1
J: TRBJ2-5
V: TRBV29-1
size: NA
DNA: TGCAGCGGGGACAGACAAACAGAGACCCAGTACTTC
CDR3: CSGDRQTETQYF

D: TRBD1
J: TRBJ1-2
V: TRBV6-5
size: NA
DNA: TGTGCCAGCAGACGACAGGGGGCTAGATATGGCTACACCTTC
CDR3: CASRRQGARYGYTF

D: NA
J: TRBJ1-2
V: TRBV6-1
size: NA
DNA: TGTGCCAGCAGTGAGACAGCTCAGGAGGGCGGCTACACCTTC
CDR3: CASSETAQEGGYTF

D: NA
J: TRBJ1-1
V: TRBV7-3
size: NA
DNA: TGTGCCAGCAGCACCGCCCGACAGGCGGAAGCTTTCTTT
CDR3: CASSTARQAEAFF

D: NA
J: TRBJ1-1
V: TRBV7-2
size: NA
DNA: TGTGCCAGCAGCTTAGCAGGAGAAACTGAAGCTTTCTTT
CDR3: CASSLAGETEAFF

D: TRBD1
J: TRBJ1-2
V: TRBV28
size: once
DNA: TGTGCCAGCGCCCGACAGGGTCCCGATCAGTATGGCTACACCTTC
CDR3: CASARQGPDQYGYTF

D: NA
J: TRBJ1-1
V: TRBV7-9
size: many
DNA: TGTGCCAGCAGCTCAGATGGCACTGAAGCTTTCTTT
CDR3: CASSSDGTEAFF

D: NA
J: TRBJ1-1
V: TRBV30
size: NA
DNA: TGTGCCTGGAGTAAACCGGGTTTAGGGGCTGAAGCTTTCTTT
CDR3: CAWSKPGLGAEAFF

D: NA
J: TRBJ2-1
V: TRBV30
size: NA
DNA: TGTGCCTGGGCCCCCCTCGGAGGGTACAATGAGCAGTTCTTC
CDR3: CAWAPLGGYNEQFF

D: NA
J: TRBJ1-1
V: TRBV19
size: NA
DNA: TGTGCCAGTAGTAACCAGGAAACTTTCTTT
CDR3: CASSNQETFF

D: NA
J: TRBJ1-1
V: TRBV29-1
size: once
DNA: TGCAGCGTTACCCCGCGGGGTCAGAACACTGAAGCTTTCTTT
CDR3: CSVTPRGQNTEAFF

D: TRBD1
J: TRBJ2-7
V: TRBV6-5
size: once
DNA: TGTGCCAGCACCTACCGGACAGGGGCCCTCGAGCAGTACTTC
CDR3: CASTYRTGALEQYF

D: TRBD2
J: TRBJ2-5
V: TRBV5-5
size: NA
DNA: TGTGCCAGCAGAGATCCTCCTAGCGGGATCCCTGAGACCCAGTACTTC
CDR3: CASRDPPSGIPETQYF

D: TRBD1
J: TRBJ1-1
V: TRBV29-1
size: NA
DNA: TGCAGCTCCAAGGGGGCGCGGGCCACTGAAGCTTTCTTT
CDR3: CSSKGARATEAFF

D: NA
J: TRBJ2-1
V: TRBV5-1
size: NA
DNA: TGCGCCAGCAGCTTAGGGGGAAATGAGCAGTTCTTC
CDR3: CASSLGGNEQFF

D: NA
J: TRBJ1-6
V: TRBV10-3
size: NA
DNA: TGTGCCATCAGTGAGATGGACAGTGGAAATTCACCCCTCCACTTT
CDR3: CAISEMDSGNSPLHF

D: TRBD1
J: TRBJ1-4
V: TRBV9
size: NA
DNA: TGTGCCAGCAGCAGAACGGGGACAGTGCATAATGAAAAACTGTTTTTT
CDR3: CASSRTGTVHNEKLFF

D: NA
J: TRBJ1-2
V: TRBV3-1/TRBV3-2
size: NA
DNA: TGTGCCAGCAGCCCTTCAGAGGGGGGGCCGCGGGGCTACACCTTC
CDR3: CASSPSEGGPRGYTF

D: NA
J: TRBJ1-1
V: TRBV7-3
size: NA
DNA: TGTGCCAGCAGCTTAGTACAGGACACTGAAGCTTTCTTT
CDR3: CASSLVQDTEAFF

D: TRBD2
J: TRBJ2-3
V: TRBV6-6
size: NA
DNA: TGTGCCAGCAGTCCCCGTTTAGCGGGAGGGCCTATCACAGATACGCAGTATTTT
CDR3: CASSPRLAGGPITDTQYF

D: TRBD2
J: TRBJ2-7
V: TRBV2
size: NA
DNA: TGTGCCAGCAGTGAACTAGCGGGCTACGAGCAGTACTTC
CDR3: CASSELAGYEQYF

D: TRBD2
J: TRBJ2-3
V: TRBV19
size: NA
DNA: TGTGCCAGTAGTATCCTAGCGGGACAAACAGATACGCAGTATTTT
CDR3: CASSILAGQTDTQYF

D: NA
J: TRBJ2-5
V: TRBV6-5
size: NA
DNA: TGTGCCAGCAGTTACTCGGACGGCGGGAACCAGTACTTC
CDR3: CASSYSDGGNQYF

D: NA
J: TRBJ1-5
V: TRBV18
size: NA
DNA: TGTGCCAGCTCGCCCAGGAAGACGGAAGGCAATCAGCCCCAGCATTTT
CDR3: CASSPRKTEGNQPQHF

D: NA
J: TRBJ2-1
V: TRBV11-3
size: NA
DNA: TGTGCCAGCAGCTTAGATACCAGGGGATACAGTGAGCAGTTCTTC
CDR3: CASSLDTRGYSEQFF

D: TRBD1
J: TRBJ1-1
V: TRBV28
size: NA
DNA: TGTGCCAGCAGGTCCCCAGGGGGCTGGAACACTGAAGCTTTCTTT
CDR3: CASRSPGGWNTEAFF

D: NA
J: TRBJ1-1
V: TRBV19
size: NA
DNA: TGTGCCAGTAGTATAGCAGGGAACGCTGAAGCTTTCTTT
CDR3: CASSIAGNAEAFF

D: NA
J: TRBJ1-2
V: TRBV21-1
size: once
DNA: TGTGCCAGCAGCATGGACAAAAACTATGGCTACACCTTC
CDR3: CASSMDKNYGYTF

D: NA
J: TRBJ1-3
V: TRBV7-2
size: NA
DNA: TGTGCCAGCAGCCCCGCGGCGGCTACGCGAGGAAACACCATATATTTT
CDR3: CASSPAAATRGNTIYF

D: NA
J: TRBJ1-1
V: TRBV19
size: NA
DNA: TGTGCCAGTACCGCCCGGGGGAACACTGAAGCTTTCTTT
CDR3: CASTARGNTEAFF

D: NA
J: TRBJ2-3
V: TRBV24-1
size: few
DNA: TGTGCCACCAGTGATTCCGGAGACTCCGGGACGCAGTATTTT
CDR3: CATSDSGDSGTQYF

D: NA
J: TRBJ1-5
V: TRBV2
size: NA
DNA: TGTGCCAGCAGTGGCGGGGATCAGCCCCAGCATTTT
CDR3: CASSGGDQPQHF

D: NA
J: TRBJ1-1
V: TRBV7-9
size: NA
DNA: TGTGCCAGCAGCTCCCCGGGAAACACTGAAGCTTTCTTT
CDR3: CASSSPGNTEAFF

D: NA
J: TRBJ1-6
V: TRBV7-6
size: NA
DNA: TGTGCCAGCAGCGAAGGACATGGTCTTAATTCACCCCTCCACTTT
CDR3: CASSEGHGLNSPLHF

D: TRBD2
J: TRBJ2-5
V: TRBV5-4
size: many
DNA: TGTGCCAGCAGCCCTCCGGGACTAGCGGGAGAGACCCAGTACTTC
CDR3: CASSPPGLAGETQYF